The 21 T cell receptor beta chains given below trace back to one sample, sequenced in a study of shared clonotypes between healthy human individuals. The data were produced by immunoSEQ multiplex PCR, yet TCRdb's version contains in-frame clones alone and is incomplete. The sample carries over 2 million clones, 85% to 95% recorded once. The sample was naive CD4+ T cells sorted from blood. Subset defined: CD45RA+ positively selected. Receptors were obtained from a man aged 18 to 29 in good health.

The rearrangement joins TRBV18 to TRBJ2-5; TRBD1 might be the D (7 bases). With 3 bases removed from V and 1 base from J, the gap between germline ends came to 15 bases. CDR1 is KGHSH, CDR2 LQKENI, per germline. The CDR3 length is 16 residues. The CDR3 nucleotides are TGTGCCAGCTCACCTCGGGCAGGGGGAGGCCAAGAGACCCAGTACTTC. Translating gives CASSPRAGGGQETQYF.

V is TRBV7-2 and J is TRBJ1-4; possible D gene TRBD1, 5 bases. V was pared by 1 base and J by 7 bases, with 13 bases between. Germline CDR1 and CDR2: SGHTA and FQGNSA. The CDR3 spans 15 residues. CDR3 bases: TGTGCCAGCAGCTTAGAAAGGGGCTTGGTTGAAAAACTGTTTTTT. Residues: CASSLERGLVEKLFF.

V is TRBV6-5 and J is TRBJ1-2; 7 nucleotides agree with TRBD1. The junction had 6 bases not matched to a gene; V was cut back by 6 bases and J by 8 bases. The germline V gene encodes CDR1 MNHEY and CDR2 SVGAGI. This CDR3 is 12 amino acids long. The CDR3 nucleotides are TGTGCCAGCAGAGGGACAGAGGGCGGCTACACCTTC. Its protein product is CASRGTEGGYTF.

V gene TRBV28 combines with J gene TRBJ2-1; TRBD2 agrees at 11 bases. Germline V gene sequence: CDR1 MDHEN, CDR2 SYDVKM. The V and J ends lost 8 bases and 5 bases, in that order; junction bases with no gene match: 11. The CDR3 is 16 amino acids. The CDR3 bases are TGTGCCAGCCGAAAACGGCCGACTAGCGGGGACAATGAGCAGTTCTTC. Translated, it gives CASRKRPTSGDNEQFF.

V usage is TRBV6-5 and J usage is TRBJ1-6, with a weak D call TRBD1 (5 bases). Germline lookup yields CDR1 MNHEY and CDR2 SVGAGI. V was trimmed by 6 bases and J by 6 bases, leaving 15 bases between them. The CDR3 extends over 15 amino acids. CDR3 in amino acids: CASSLSDSPNSPLHF. The CDR3 nucleotides read TGTGCCAGCAGCCTTTCCGACAGCCCTAATTCACCCCTCCACTTT.

For this clone: Distinct nucleotide sequences in the sample also encode this CDR3. The gene calls are TRBV7-9 and TRBJ1-6; D call uncertain. V was shortened by 6 bases and J by 8 bases, with 11 bases between the two germline ends. The CDR3 length is 13 residues. Per the germline V gene, CDR1 is SEHNR and CDR2 is FQNEAQ (reference sequence). The CDR3 here is CASRSDGYSPLHF. In nucleotides, the CDR3 is TGTGCCAGCAGGTCGGACGGATATTCACCCCTCCACTTT. Drawing the rest from reference TRBV7-9 and TRBJ1-6, the complete variable domain is DTGVSQNPRHKITKRGQNVTFRCDPISEHNRLYWYRQTLGQGPEFLTYFQNEAQLEKSRLLSDRFSAERPKGSFSTLEIQRTEQGDSAMYLCASRSDGYSPLHFGNGTRLTVT.

The J gene is TRBJ2-7, the V gene TRBV30; D is unresolved. The V end lost 1 base, the J end lost 7 bases, and 14 bases lay between the germline ends. The CDR3 consists of 13 residues. From germline, CDR1 is GTSNPN and CDR2 SVGIG (reference sequence). CDR3 coding DNA: TGTGCCTGGAGTGGGTTAGGCCGGGTTGAGCAGTACTTC. It translates to CAWSGLGRVEQYF.

The V and J genes are TRBV7-2 and TRBJ2-2, with TRBD1 as a possible D gene (6 bases). V was cut by 0 bases and J by 3 bases, with 8 bases left in between. The CDR3 runs 15 residues. Germline CDR1 is SGHTA and CDR2 is FQGNSA. The chain's CDR3 is CASSLAQGHTGELFF. The DNA for the CDR3 is TGTGCCAGCAGCTTAGCACAGGGACACACCGGGGAGCTGTTTTTT.

This chain joins TRBV7-9 and TRBJ2-1; D might be TRBD1 or TRBD2, each matching 5 bases. This CDR3 is built from 15 residues. V was shortened by 6 bases and J by 0 bases, with 12 bases between the two germline ends. Germline CDR1 reads SEHNR; CDR2 reads FQNEAQ (reference sequence). Here the CDR3 DNA reads TGTGCCAGCAGACTTGGGACGAGCTCCTACAATGAGCAGTTCTTC. Residues: CASRLGTSSYNEQFF.

The V gene is TRBV6-1, the J gene TRBJ2-3, with 10 bases matching TRBD2. V trimming: 2 bases; J trimming: 4 bases; junction bases outside the gene matches: 3. Per the germline V gene, CDR1 is MNHNS and CDR2 is SASEGT. The CDR3 consists of 15 residues. The CDR3 region is CASSEQRGGPDTQYF. The DNA of the CDR3 is TGTGCCAGCAGTGAACAGCGGGGGGGCCCAGATACGCAGTATTTT.

V gene TRBV13 combines with J gene TRBJ2-5; no reliable D call. CDR3 length: 14 residues. The germline CDR1 and CDR2 sequences are PRHDT and FYEKMQ (reference sequence). V dropped 5 bases and J dropped 4 bases, with 14 bases sitting between them. Written as DNA, the CDR3 is TGTGCCAGCAGCCCCGGACGGGTATCAGAGACCCAGTACTTC. Its translation is CASSPGRVSETQYF.

The chain has TRBV6-5 and TRBJ1-6; perhaps TRBD1 as D (6 bases). This CDR3 contains 15 residues. V was pared by 5 bases and J by 5 bases, with 13 bases between. Germline loops: CDR1 MNHEY, CDR2 SVGAGI. In DNA, the CDR3 is TGTGCCAGCAGTCCCTCCGGACAGCATAATTCACCCCTCCACTTT. Amino acid sequence: CASSPSGQHNSPLHF.

In this sample, this clone turned up a few times. The chain uses TRBV18 and TRBJ1-2; no clear D. V shed 6 bases and J shed 6 bases, with 20 bases lying between them. Germline CDR1 reads KGHSH; CDR2 reads LQKENI. The CDR3 covers 15 residues. This CDR3 is CASSPTVGRKDGYTF. In DNA form, the CDR3 reads TGTGCCAGCTCCCCGACCGTAGGGCGTAAGGATGGCTACACCTTC.

The rearrangement joins TRBV4-2 to TRBJ2-3; 12 bases line up with TRBD2. With 0 bases clipped from V and 5 bases from J, the junction kept 6 bases outside the gene matches. The germline gives CDR1 LGHNA, CDR2 YNFKEQ. There are 17 residues in the CDR3. Here the CDR3 reads CASSQDLAGGRIDTQYF. In nucleotides, the CDR3 is TGTGCCAGCAGCCAAGATCTAGCGGGGGGGCGGATAGATACGCAGTATTTT.

The rearrangement joins TRBV12-5 to TRBJ1-3; D remains unclear. The V gene's germline CDR1 is LGHNT and CDR2 FRNRAP. There are 14 residues in the CDR3. Trimming pared 6 bases from V and 0 bases from J, leaving 9 bases between. CDR3: CASGGSGSGNTIYF. CDR3 coding DNA: TGTGCTAGTGGCGGGTCAGGCTCTGGAAACACCATATATTTT.

On this clone: A much larger clone is a single base away; this may be a read error. This chain connects TRBV7-9 to TRBJ1-5; D may be TRBD1 (5 bases). Germline CDR1 SEHNR, CDR2 FQNEAQ (reference sequence). Deletions cut 3 bases from V and 0 bases from J, with 6 bases between. This CDR3 spans 14 amino acids. Written as DNA, the CDR3 is TGTGCCAGCAGCTTTCAGGGTAGCAATCAGCCCCAGCATTTT. It translates to CASSFQGSNQPQHF.

DNA for the CDR3: TGTGCCAGCAGTGATCCCGGCCGGCGTCTAACCTACGAGCAGTACTTC. This translates into CASSDPGRRLTYEQYF. This chain connects TRBV6-1 to TRBJ2-7; D remains ambiguous. V was clipped by 3 bases and J by 2 bases, with 17 bases between them. The CDR3 has 16 residues. Looked up from germline, CDR1 is MNHNS and CDR2 is SASEGT.

This clone was seen a few times. This rearrangement joins TRBV19 to TRBJ2-7; tentatively, D is TRBD2 (6 bases). The CDR3 has 12 amino acids. The V end lost 3 bases, the J end lost 5 bases, and 8 bases lay between the germline ends. Germline V gene data show CDR1 as LNHDA and CDR2 as SQIVND (reference sequence). Here the CDR3 DNA reads TGTGCCAGTAGTATGGGGGGAAACGAGCAGTACTTC. The encoded protein is CASSMGGNEQYF. Full variable domain (remainder filled in from reference TRBV19 and TRBJ2-7): DGGITQSPKYLFRKEGQNVTLSCEQNLNHDAMYWYRQDPGQGLRLIYYSQIVNDFQKGDIAEGYSVSREKKESFPLTVTSAQKNPTAFYLCASSMGGNEQYFGPGTRLTVT.

For this clone: Other nucleotide sequences from this sample produce the same CDR3. The chain joins TRBV6-5 to TRBJ2-3; TRBD1 or TRBD2 may be the D gene (6 bases each). Between the trimmed V and J ends, which lost 6 bases and 4 bases, there was a span of 8 bases. Germline CDR1 and CDR2: MNHEY and SVGAGI. This CDR3 is 12 amino acids long. The CDR3 DNA sequence: TGTGCCAGCAGGAGGGGGGCAGATACGCAGTATTTT. Its translation: CASRRGADTQYF.

The chain uses TRBV4-1 and TRBJ1-3; TRBD1 aligns across 7 bases. With V trimmed by 2 bases and J by 0 bases, 1 base remained unmatched. CDR1 and CDR2 from the germline V gene are MGHRA and YSYEKL. This CDR3 has 15 residues. The CDR3 sequence is CASSQTGASGNTIYF. The CDR3 DNA reads TGCGCCAGCAGCCAAACAGGGGCCTCTGGAAACACCATATATTTT.

The genes are TRBV6-6 and TRBJ2-7, with TRBD1 as a possible D gene (7 bases). The germline V gene encodes CDR1 MNHNY and CDR2 SVGAGI (reference sequence). The CDR3 spans 14 residues. With 2 bases removed from V and 2 bases from J, the gap between germline ends came to 10 bases. This CDR3 reads CASSYGRGAYEQYF. The CDR3 DNA sequence: TGTGCCAGCAGTTACGGCAGGGGGGCCTACGAGCAGTACTTC.